What follows are 29 T cell receptor beta chains derived from one specimen sequenced in a study of CXCR3-negative and CXCR3-positive naive CD8 T cells. With UMI labels, 5' RACE was used to prepare the TRB cDNA libraries. TCRdb reprocessed the 5' RACE reads and keeps a single row for each CDR3 protein, giving no DNA. This sample's clone table lists about 120,000 distinct CDR3 sequences. Sequencing was carried out using naive CXCR3- CD8+ T cells from blood. Indicated subset: CD45RO-CCR7+CD27+CD95- naive CD8+ T cells lacking CXCR3 (TNR3-). The source of these receptors is a human donor in good health. Some clones in this sample may be carry-over from other donors' samples.

CDR3 sequence: CASGGTGIHNEQFF. The V call is TRBV28, the J call TRBJ2-1; the TCRdb call, TRBD1, lacks DNA for checking. This CDR3 is 14 amino acids long. Germline CDR1 MDHEN, CDR2 SYDVKM.

The genes are TRBV9 and TRBJ2-5; TCRdb designates TRBD1, a call that cannot be tested without DNA. Germline CDR1 reads SGDLS; CDR2 reads YYNGEE. The CDR3 runs 15 residues. The CDR3 loop is CASSVELGPQETQYF.

The chain carries TRBV29-1 and TRBJ2-2; no DNA is available, so the TRBD1 call from TCRdb remains unchecked. Germline CDR1 is SQVTM and CDR2 is ANQGSEA. The CDR3 runs 18 residues. CDR3 loop: CSVEEDWRAGGRPGELFF.

The chain couples TRBV14 to TRBJ2-7. Germline-derived CDR1 and CDR2 are SGHDN and FVKESK. The CDR3 runs to 15 residues. The CDR3 spells CASSQGQFNFYEQYF. Combining the CDR3 with reference TRBV14 and TRBJ2-7 gives the whole variable domain EAGVTQFPSHSVIEKGQTVTLRCDPISGHDNLYWYRRVMGKEIKFLLHFVKESKQDESGMPNNRFLAERTGGTYSTLKVQPAELEDSGVYFCASSQGQFNFYEQYFGPGTRLTVT.

J is TRBJ1-5 and V is TRBV4-1; TCRdb indicates TRBD1, and absent DNA this call remains unverified. The CDR3 consists of 15 residues. Germline V gene lookup returns CDR1 MGHRA and CDR2 YSYEKL. The CDR3 protein is CASSQGRQGYQPQHF.

The chain carries TRBV20-1 and TRBJ1-2. The germline V gene encodes CDR1 DFQATT and CDR2 SNEGSKA (reference sequence). There are 12 residues in the CDR3. CDR3 residues: CGARDREVGYTF.

The chain has TRBV29-1 and TRBJ1-2; with no DNA, the TCRdb D assignment of TRBD1 cannot be verified. This CDR3 has 13 amino acids. Germline values: CDR1 SQVTM, CDR2 ANQGSEA. The CDR3: CSVDGDGNYGYTF.

V and J are TRBV11-2 and TRBJ2-5; with no DNA, the TCRdb D assignment of TRBD1 cannot be verified. CDR3 length: 14 residues. Germline V gene sequence: CDR1 SGHAT, CDR2 FQNNGV. CDR3 sequence reads: CASSYTTGGETQYF.

The chain employs TRBV12-3 or TRBV12-4 and TRBJ2-7. The CDR3 runs to 13 residues. The CDR3 protein is CASSFELGYEQYF.

V and J are TRBV20-1 and TRBJ2-7. CDR3 length equals 15 residues. Germline-derived CDR1 and CDR2 are DFQATT and SNEGSKA (reference sequence). The CDR3 loop is CSARDLAGIPYEQYF.

The rearrangement joins TRBV4-1 to TRBJ2-7. The germline CDR1 and CDR2 sequences are MGHRA and YSYEKL. This CDR3 is built from 13 residues. CDR3 sequence: CASSQGSAYEQYF.

The chain uses TRBV28 and TRBJ2-5; TCRdb returns TRBD1, unconfirmable since there is no DNA. This CDR3 has 13 amino acids. Germline V lookup: CDR1 MDHEN, CDR2 SYDVKM. CDR3 sequence: CASSAPYLETQYF.

The chain is built from TRBV15 and TRBJ1-1. The CDR3 spans 13 residues. From germline, CDR1 is LNHNV and CDR2 YYDKDF (reference sequence). The CDR3 loop is CATSEGMNTEAFF. The full variable domain, with the rest looked up from reference TRBV15 and TRBJ1-1, is DAMVIQNPRYQVTQFGKPVTLSCSQTLNHNVMYWYQQKSSQAPKLLFHYYDKDFNNEADTPDNFQSRRPNTSFCFLDIRSPGLGDTAMYLCATSEGMNTEAFFGQGTRLTVV.

V is TRBV28 and J is TRBJ1-6; lacking DNA, the TRBD1 call made by TCRdb goes unchecked. Germline V lookup: CDR1 MDHEN, CDR2 SYDVKM. This CDR3 has 18 residues. The CDR3 loop reads CASSPALGGTSYNSPLHF.

The rearrangement joins TRBV15 to TRBJ2-5. CDR3 size: 17 residues. Looked up from germline, CDR1 is LNHNV and CDR2 is YYDKDF (reference sequence). The CDR3 sequence: CATSRDLAGGIQETQYF.

The chain is built from TRBV2 and TRBJ1-2; TCRdb reports TRBD1, a call that lacks DNA to check it against. Germline lookup yields CDR1 SNHLY and CDR2 FYNNEI. The CDR3 spans 15 residues. CDR3 loop: CASSEAIAGTHGYTF.

This chain links TRBV7-9 with TRBJ2-1; TCRdb's assignment of TRBD1 cannot be checked, as there is no DNA. The CDR3 sequence is 15 residues long. Germline values: CDR1 SEHNR, CDR2 FQNEAQ (reference sequence). CDR3 region: CASSSGTLTGNEQFF.

The rearrangement links TRBV3-1 to TRBJ1-2; TCRdb calls TRBD1, which cannot be checked without DNA. The germline CDR1 and CDR2 sequences are LGHDT and YNNKEL (reference sequence). The CDR3 is 15 amino acids. CDR3 region: CASSRSGTGDYGYTF.

The chain combines TRBV5-5 with TRBJ2-7; no DNA is available, so the TRBD1 call from TCRdb remains unchecked. The CDR3 sequence is 17 residues long. Germline V lookup: CDR1 SGHKS, CDR2 YYEKEE (reference sequence). The CDR3 protein is CASSPKGDRDSPYEQYF.

The V gene is TRBV10-1, the J gene TRBJ2-7; checking the TCRdb D call of TRBD1 is not possible without DNA. Looked up from germline, CDR1 is WNHNN and CDR2 is SYGVQD (reference sequence). The CDR3 sequence is 12 residues long. CDR3 amino acids: CAGGGSSYEQYF.

The chain has TRBV12-3 or TRBV12-4 and TRBJ2-5; TCRdb returns TRBD2, unconfirmable since there is no DNA. The CDR3 has 17 residues. This CDR3 is CASSPRLAGGLQETQYF.

The chain employs TRBV4-1 and TRBJ2-7. The germline V gene encodes CDR1 MGHRA and CDR2 YSYEKL. This CDR3 has 15 residues. The CDR3 spells CASSQYYEIAYEQYF.

The genes are TRBV7-9 and TRBJ2-6. CDR1 and CDR2 (germline): SEHNR, FQNEAQ (reference sequence). The CDR3 spans 14 residues. CDR3 sequence: CASRLDSGANVLTF.

The chain has TRBV9 and TRBJ2-7; TCRdb selects TRBD2, and the lack of DNA leaves this call unchecked. Germline lookup yields CDR1 SGDLS and CDR2 YYNGEE. This CDR3 region has 17 residues. This CDR3 is CASSVTGTSGSPSEQYF.

V is TRBV6-5 and J is TRBJ2-3; TCRdb names TRBD2, which stays unverified in the absence of DNA. The CDR3 has 15 amino acids. Looked up from germline, CDR1 is MNHEY and CDR2 is SVGAGI. The CDR3 loop is CASRGAGTRGDTQYF.

The rearrangement links TRBV5-5 to TRBJ2-7; absent DNA, TCRdb's TRBD2 call cannot be checked. Germline V gene sequence: CDR1 SGHKS, CDR2 YYEKEE (reference sequence). CDR3 length equals 15 residues. The CDR3 is CASSPSGGTYYEQYF. Combining the CDR3 with reference TRBV5-5 and TRBJ2-7 gives the whole variable domain DAGVTQSPTHLIKTRGQQVTLRCSPISGHKSVSWYQQVLGQGPQFIFQYYEKEERGRGNFPDRFSARQFPNYSSELNVNALLLGDSALYLCASSPSGGTYYEQYFGPGTRLTVT.

The CDR3 region is CASSPRGTGSYEQYF. The genes are TRBV14 and TRBJ2-7; the D gene TCRdb calls, TRBD1, cannot be checked with no DNA. Germline assignment: CDR1 SGHDN and CDR2 FVKESK. This CDR3 contains 15 residues.

The chain combines TRBV2 with TRBJ1-2. The CDR3 loop spans 13 amino acids. Germline V gives CDR1 SNHLY, CDR2 FYNNEI. The CDR3 loop is CASSEGQPYGYTF.

The chain couples TRBV20-1 to TRBJ2-1; TCRdb's assignment of TRBD2 cannot be checked, as there is no DNA. The CDR3 length is 16 residues. CDR1 DFQATT and CDR2 SNEGSKA come from the germline V gene (reference sequence). The CDR3 protein is CSARPSHLPTSDEQFF.